This TCR beta chain was retrieved from a study of blood T cells in healthy people across ages. Trimming at V came to 10 bases and at J to 0 bases, leaving 3 bases not matched to a gene. The V gene's germline CDR1 is MNHEY and CDR2 SVGEGT. The CDR3 extends over 14 amino acids. This clonotype has more than one count but fewer than ten. Its antigen remains unidentified. General study findings and limits: Donors of long life had a larger count of naive CD4+ cells and greater diversity than aged donors.

A sample-barcoded 5' primer and a J-beta primer mix were used in a second PCR of roughly 7 to 12 cycles. TCRdb re-called the 5' RACE reads through MiXCR, storing one row per CDR3 protein. Among 2 million or so distinct CDR3 sequences listed, roughly 50% were seen once. This chain uses TRBV6-2 or TRBV6-3 with TRBJ2-6, with 7 bases fitting TRBD1. The sample consisted of blood. The source is a middle-aged woman in good health. The CDR3 loop reads CATNRGSGANVLTF. The CDR3 bases are TGTGCCACCAACAGGGGCTCTGGGGCCAACGTCCTGACTTTC.